These 28 T cell receptor beta chains originate from one sample sequenced in a study of T cell clonality in common variable immunodeficiency. Study results and caveats: In common variable immunodeficiency, TCR beta chains reportedly carried fewer deletions and N-nucleotide insertions.

TCRdb's copy holds only in-frame clones and misses some; the assay was immunoSEQ multiplex PCR. The profile covers about 32,000 clones, none occurring a single time. What these receptors recognize is not known. Sample: peripheral blood mononuclear cells. The receptors derive from a human donor with common variable immunodeficiency.

The CDR3 reads CASSAGTGGNYGYTF. The CDR3 DNA, read in part, is TGCGCCAGCAGCGCCGGGACAGGGGGTAACTATGGC. V is TRBV5-1 and J is TRBJ1-2; 11 bases are a match to TRBD1. The read falls 3 residues short of the CDR3 end, and the missing part is taken from the germline J gene. CDR3 length: 15 amino acids. Trimming removed 4 bases from V and 1 base from J; junction bases left unmatched: 3. Germline V gene sequence: CDR1 SGHRS, CDR2 YFSETQ. The full variable domain, rest sourced from reference TRBV5-1 and TRBJ1-2, is KAGVTQTPRYLIKTRGQQVTLSCSPISGHRSVSWYQQTPGQGLQFLFEYFSETQRNKGNFPGRFSGRQFSNSRSEMNVSTLELGDSALYLCASSAGTGGNYGYTFGSGTRLTVV.

There are a few counts of this clone. The read halts 3 residues ahead of the CDR3 end, with the missing end drawn from the germline J gene. The rearrangement links TRBV30 to TRBJ1-5; D may be TRBD1 (5 bases). CDR1 is GTSNPN and CDR2 is SVGIG in the germline V gene (reference sequence). This CDR3 spans 17 amino acids. V was clipped by 0 bases and J by 2 bases, with 17 bases between them. CDR3 bases read: TGTGCCTGGAGTGTTAAGAGGGGAGGGGCGGGCAATCAGCCC. Protein: CAWSVKRGGAGNQP. The CDR3 reads in full as CAWSVKRGGAGNQPQHF.

This clone has at least ten counts. The read ends 3 residues early relative to the CDR3; the germline J gene fills the gap. V usage is TRBV20-1 and J usage is TRBJ2-5; TRBD2 matches 15 bases. V shed 5 bases and J 7 bases; nucleotides not matched to a gene: 17. The CDR3 contains 18 residues. The germline gives CDR1 DFQATT, CDR2 SNEGSKA (reference sequence). Here the CDR3 reads CSASGLAGGTTGFWTQYF. CDR3 bases read: TGCAGTGCTTCCGGACTAGCGGGGGGGACTACGGGGTTTTGGACC.

This clone was picked up many times. The read stops 3 residues short of the end of the CDR3; the missing end is completed from the germline J gene. The chain joins TRBV30 to TRBJ2-7; 11 bases are a match to TRBD1. Germline assignment: CDR1 GTSNPN and CDR2 SVGIG (reference sequence). The CDR3 runs to 17 residues. J lost 4 bases, V lost 1 base, and 12 bases had no gene match. This CDR3 is CAWSGVRDRGGFYEQYF. The sequenced CDR3 bases are TGTGCCTGGAGTGGAGTTCGGGACAGGGGGGGCTTTTACGAG. Full variable domain (remainder filled in from reference TRBV30 and TRBJ2-7): SQTIHQWPATLVQPVGSPLSLECTVEGTSNPNLYWYRQAAGRGLQLLFYSVGIGQISSEVPQNLSASRPQDRQFILSSKKLLLSDSGFYLCAWSGVRDRGGFYEQYFGPGTRLTVT.

This clone was seen more than once but under ten times. The read comes to an end 3 residues before the CDR3 does, leaving the germline J gene to fill in the end. V is TRBV6-2 or TRBV6-3 and J is TRBJ2-2; possible D gene TRBD2, 7 bases. Trimming left V 7 bases short and J 4 bases short, with 13 bases between. The length of the CDR3 is 14 residues. Germline values: CDR1 MNHEY, CDR2 SVGEGT. The CDR3 here is CASTKGGGTGELFF. CDR3 DNA (partial): TGTGCCAGCACCAAAGGGGGGGGCACCGGGGAG.

This clone has more than one count but fewer than ten. The CDR3 goes on 3 residues after the read ends, and that part is filled in from the germline J gene. The chain couples TRBV19 to TRBJ2-1; TRBD1 matches at 10 bases. After removal of 6 bases from V and 7 bases from J, the junction contained 9 bases not matched to a gene. The CDR3 is 15 amino acids. The V gene's germline CDR1 is LNHDA and CDR2 SQIVND (reference sequence). CDR3 residues: CASSETGGISNEQFF. CDR3 DNA (partial): TGTGCCAGTAGCGAGACAGGGGGCATATCAAATGAG.

This clone was counted between two and nine times. The read halts 3 residues ahead of the CDR3 end, with the missing end drawn from the germline J gene. The V and J genes are TRBV7-2 and TRBJ2-2; a weak D match, TRBD2 (6 bases). V lost 5 bases to trimming and J lost 5 bases, with 15 bases between them. CDR1 SGHTA and CDR2 FQGNSA come from the germline V gene. The CDR3 spans 15 residues. This chain's CDR3 is CASSDRGWGTGELFF. The DNA read from the CDR3 is TGTGCCAGCAGCGACCGGGGGTGGGGAACCGGGGAG.

This clone was seen a few times. The CDR3 goes on 3 residues after the read ends, and that part is filled in from the germline J gene. The chain links TRBV19 to TRBJ2-7; 7 bases align to TRBD1. The V gene's germline CDR1 is LNHDA and CDR2 SQIVND (reference sequence). Unmatched junction bases numbered 1, after V lost 5 bases and J lost 0 bases. The CDR3 is made up of 13 amino acids. The CDR3 DNA, read in part, is TGTGCCAGTAGTGCAGGGGGCTCCTACGAG. Its protein product is CASSAGGSYE. Given in full, the CDR3 is CASSAGGSYEQYF.

By frequency in the sample, this clone is medium-sized (0.01 to 0.1%). The sequence runs out 3 residues before the end of the CDR3; the remainder is reconstructed from the germline J gene. The chain recombines TRBV2 with TRBJ2-5, with 10 bases aligning to TRBD2. Per germline, CDR1 SNHLY and CDR2 FYNNEI. V lost 7 bases and J lost 6; bases outside the gene matches: 5. This CDR3 contains 13 residues. CDR3 DNA (partial): TGTGCCAGCACTCCAGCGGGGGGGAAGACC. Translated, it gives CASTPAGGKT. The whole CDR3 reads CASTPAGGKTQYF.

This clone was counted between two and nine times. The read terminates 3 residues before the CDR3 end, so the remaining end is supplied by the germline J gene. The V call is TRBV11-2, the J call TRBJ1-6; TRBD1 matches at 8 bases. This CDR3 region has 13 residues. Germline assignment: CDR1 SGHAT and CDR2 FQNNGV. The junction had 2 bases not matched to a gene; V was cut back by 6 bases and J by 7 bases. Incomplete CDR3 DNA: TGTGCCAGCAGACGGGACAGGAATTCACCC. Encoded protein: CASRRDRNSP. The complete CDR3 reads CASRRDRNSPLHF.

Of note for this clone: The DNA ends 3 residues before the CDR3 does, and the rest of the CDR3 is filled in from the germline J gene. This chain uses TRBV19 with TRBJ1-5, with D unclear. The ends were cut back, 5 bases at V and 6 bases at J, with 11 bases in the middle. Germline CDR1 is LNHDA and CDR2 is SQIVND (reference sequence). This CDR3 is 13 amino acids long. This CDR3 is CASSLGSGQPQHF. Partial CDR3 DNA: TGTGCCAGTAGTCTAGGGTCGGGTCAGCCC. The full variable domain, completed using reference TRBV19 and TRBJ1-5, is DGGITQSPKYLFRKEGQNVTLSCEQNLNHDAMYWYRQDPGQGLRLIYYSQIVNDFQKGDIAEGYSVSREKKESFPLTVTSAQKNPTAFYLCASSLGSGQPQHFGDGTRLSIL.

Only a few counts were recorded for this clone. The CDR3 reads CAWSPTPGRGVPYNSPLHF. The CDR3 DNA, read in part, is TGTGCCTGGAGCCCCACCCCGGGACGGGGGGTTCCGTATAATTCACCC. The V gene is TRBV30, the J gene TRBJ1-6; D might be TRBD1 (5 bases). The read falls 3 residues short of the CDR3 end, and the missing part is taken from the germline J gene. The length of the CDR3 is 19 residues. The ends were cut back, 3 bases at V and 4 bases at J, with 25 bases in the middle. Germline V gives CDR1 GTSNPN, CDR2 SVGIG (reference sequence).

This clone was detected a few times. The read halts 3 residues ahead of the CDR3 end, with the missing end drawn from the germline J gene. The chain has TRBV7-9 and TRBJ1-1; no clear D. Germline V CDR1 and CDR2: SEHNR, FQNEAQ (reference sequence). V gave up 3 bases and J gave up 1 base, with 3 bases separating them. The CDR3 contains 12 residues. The CDR3 spells CASSFRNTEAFF. CDR3 bases read: TGTGCCAGCAGCTTCAGGAACACTGAA.

This clone was counted between two and nine times. The CDR3 goes on 3 residues after the read ends, and that part is filled in from the germline J gene. The chain combines TRBV6-1 with TRBJ1-6; 10 positions match TRBD1. Germline V gene sequence: CDR1 MNHNS, CDR2 SASEGT. The CDR3 is made up of 14 amino acids. The V and J ends lost 3 bases and 7 bases, in that order; junction bases with no gene match: 0. The sequenced part of the CDR3 DNA is TGTGCCAGCAGTGAGACAGGGGGCAATTCACCC. Amino acids: CASSETGGNSP. The CDR3 in its entirety is CASSETGGNSPLHF.

The CDR3 sequence: CASSILAGGQETQYF. The CDR3 DNA, read in part, is TGCGCCAGCAGCATTTTAGCGGGGGGCCAAGAGACC. The chain combines TRBV5-1 with TRBJ2-5, with 10 bases lining up with TRBD2. The CDR3 goes on 3 residues after the read ends, and that part is filled in from the germline J gene. J lost 1 base, V lost 4 bases, and 4 bases had no gene match. The CDR3 has 15 amino acids. From germline, CDR1 is SGHRS and CDR2 YFSETQ.

This clone was seen at least ten times. From the germline J gene comes the end of the CDR3, since the read stops 3 residues before it. The rearrangement links TRBV5-1 to TRBJ1-1; possible D gene TRBD1, 5 bases. In germline, CDR1 is SGHRS, CDR2 YFSETQ. The CDR3 totals 14 residues. V gave up 7 bases and J gave up 0 bases, with 13 bases separating them. The CDR3 DNA, read in part, is TGCGCCAGCTGGGAGGGGCTAATGAACACTGAA. Encoded protein: CASWEGLMNTE. In full, the CDR3 reads CASWEGLMNTEAFF.

Remarks on this clone: The read ends 3 residues shy of where the CDR3 ends; the end is completed using the germline J gene. J is TRBJ2-7 and V is TRBV7-7; D may be TRBD1 or TRBD2 (6 bases each). V was clipped by 0 bases and J by 0 bases, with 15 bases between them. Germline CDR1 and CDR2: SSHAT and FNYEAQ (reference sequence). The CDR3 length is 17 residues. CDR3 region: CASSLAEGDKTSYEQYF. CDR3 bases read: TGTGCCAGCAGCTTAGCGGAGGGGGACAAGACCTCCTACGAG.

This clone is deemed medium-sized. With the read ending 3 residues before the CDR3 end, the germline J gene is used to fill in that end. The genes are TRBV29-1 and TRBJ1-1; D unresolved. V lost 0 bases and J lost 5, with 13 bases in between. The CDR3 runs to 14 residues. CDR1 and CDR2 (germline): SQVTM, ANQGSEA. The CDR3 spells CSVEEAGRRTEAFF. The CDR3 DNA, read in part, is TGCAGCGTTGAAGAAGCGGGAAGGCGTACTGAA.

This clone was recorded many times. The CDR3 is cut off 3 residues early in the read; its end comes from the germline J gene. The J gene is TRBJ1-2, the V gene TRBV12-3 or TRBV12-4; maybe TRBD1 (6 bases). The CDR3 extends over 13 amino acids. CDR3 sequence reads: CASSFGRDTGYTF. The CDR3 bases that were read are TGTGCCAGCAGTTTTGGAAGGGACACAGGG.

This clone was seen ten or more times. The read falls 3 residues short of the CDR3 end, and the missing part is taken from the germline J gene. V and J are TRBV14 and TRBJ1-3; D gene unclear. The V and J ends lost 3 bases and 1 base respectively, with 19 bases between them. The CDR3 runs to 18 residues. Germline values: CDR1 SGHDN, CDR2 FVKESK. The CDR3 sequence: CASSQLPAGDKSGNTIYF. Partial CDR3 DNA: TGTGCCAGCAGCCAGCTCCCGGCGGGTGACAAATCTGGAAACACC.

A word on this clone: The sequence runs out 3 residues before the end of the CDR3; the remainder is reconstructed from the germline J gene. This sequence joins TRBV6-2 or TRBV6-3 and TRBJ1-5; 9 nucleotides align to TRBD1. Per germline, CDR1 MNHEY and CDR2 SVGEGT. The junction had 0 bases not matched to a gene; V was cut back by 2 bases and J by 4 bases. The CDR3 contains 14 residues. Here the CDR3 reads CASSYGTGNQPQHF. The part of the CDR3 DNA that was read is TGTGCCAGCAGTTACGGGACAGGGAATCAGCCC.

This clone was counted between two and nine times. The CDR3 is cut off 3 residues early in the read; its end comes from the germline J gene. This chain uses TRBV30 with TRBJ1-1; no firm D call. Germline loops: CDR1 GTSNPN, CDR2 SVGIG (reference sequence). Trimming left V 4 bases short and J 0 bases short, with 12 bases between. The CDR3 is made up of 14 amino acids. CDR3 amino acids: CAWKLETMNTEAFF. CDR3 bases read: TGTGCCTGGAAGTTAGAGACTATGAACACTGAA.

This clone was counted between two and nine times. Read data end 3 residues before the CDR3 end; the end is taken from the germline J gene. This chain connects TRBV7-3 to TRBJ2-1; maybe TRBD2 (7 bases). From germline, CDR1 is SGHTA and CDR2 FQGTGA. Trimming took 2 bases from V and 7 from J, leaving 15 bases between them. CDR3 length equals 15 residues. CDR3: CASSLQGTTRNEQFF. The sequenced part of the CDR3 DNA is TGTGCCAGCAGCTTACAGGGGACTACCCGGAATGAG.

This clone was found a few times. The read comes to an end 3 residues before the CDR3 does, leaving the germline J gene to fill in the end. The chain is built from TRBV19 and TRBJ1-2; D gene ambiguous. The CDR3 has 15 residues. Germline CDR1 reads LNHDA; CDR2 reads SQIVND (reference sequence). Deletions cut 4 bases from V and 0 bases from J, with 12 bases between. CDR3 residues: CASSTYSTTNYGYTF. CDR3 bases read: TGTGCCAGTAGTACCTACTCGACAACTAACTATGGC. Variable domain in full (rest from reference TRBV19 and TRBJ1-2): DGGITQSPKYLFRKEGQNVTLSCEQNLNHDAMYWYRQDPGQGLRLIYYSQIVNDFQKGDIAEGYSVSREKKESFPLTVTSAQKNPTAFYLCASSTYSTTNYGYTFGSGTRLTVV.

This clone was counted a few times. The read is 3 residues too short to cover the CDR3 end, so that end is filled in from the germline J gene. V is TRBV6-2 or TRBV6-3 and J is TRBJ1-5; D is undetermined. The V and J ends lost 8 bases and 4 bases respectively, with 12 bases between them. The CDR3 extends over 13 amino acids. Germline assignment: CDR1 MNHEY and CDR2 SVGEGT. The CDR3 sequence is CASQWTANQPQHF. The sequenced CDR3 bases are TGTGCCAGCCAATGGACTGCGAATCAGCCC.

Ten or more counts support this clone. Partial CDR3 DNA: TGTGCCAGCCTCCGGGACAGGGGATACAATGAG. Translation gives CASLRDRGYNE. From start to end, the CDR3 is CASLRDRGYNEQFF. The genes are TRBV7-2 and TRBJ2-1, with 10 positions matching TRBD1. The missing CDR3 end, 3 residues past where the read stops, is filled in from the germline J gene. The CDR3 has 14 residues. Losses at the gene ends were 8 bases for V and 4 bases for J; bases not matched to a gene: 5. Germline CDR1 is SGHTA and CDR2 is FQGNSA.

This clone has ten or more counts. The read ends 3 residues shy of where the CDR3 ends; the end is completed using the germline J gene. The gene calls are TRBV18 and TRBJ2-7, with D perhaps TRBD1 (6 bases). V was pared by 3 bases and J by 6 bases, with 15 bases between. This CDR3 has 14 residues. Germline V gives CDR1 KGHSH, CDR2 LQKENI. The CDR3 here is CASSPAGALSEQYF. The part of the CDR3 DNA that was read is TGTGCCAGCTCACCTGCAGGGGCCCTTTCCGAG.

This clone was detected many times. The sequence runs out 3 residues before the end of the CDR3; the remainder is reconstructed from the germline J gene. V usage is TRBV7-9 and J usage is TRBJ1-1; D is perhaps TRBD1 (6 bases). The germline V and J ends were trimmed by 1 base and 5 bases, with 11 bases remaining between them. This CDR3 region has 14 residues. Germline CDR1 reads SEHNR; CDR2 reads FQNEAQ (reference sequence). CDR3 DNA (partial): TGTGCCAGCAGCTTAGGGTCAGGGGAAACTGAA. Translating it yields CASSLGSGETE. The whole CDR3 region reads CASSLGSGETEAFF.